Sequencing of this TCR beta chain was carried out in a study of shared clonotypes between healthy human individuals. Study-level information: Per donor, CD8 memory used one plate, CD8 naive used two, CD4 memory used three and CD4 naive used three.

The sorted-subset replicate PCRs were given roughly 200 ng DNA, which is 25,000 to 35,000 T cell genomes. Libraries were prepared by immunoSEQ multiplex PCR; TCRdb keeps only in-frame clonotypes and omits some of them. The sample holds around 940,000 clones, approximately 80% seen once. With 5 bases clipped from V and 3 bases from J, the junction kept 4 bases outside the gene matches. The CDR3 is 15 residues long. Germline V gives CDR1 WSHSY, CDR2 SAAADI. Sequences were obtained from memory CD4+ T cells sorted from blood. Subset denoted: CD45RA-negative fraction. The chain combines TRBV10-2 with TRBJ1-5; 10 bases map to TRBD1. The origin of this receptor is a man between 18 and 35 years old in good health. The CDR3 region is CASSRDRGANQPQHF. The CDR3 coding sequence is TGCGCCAGCAGTCGGGACAGGGGTGCCAATCAGCCCCAGCATTTT.